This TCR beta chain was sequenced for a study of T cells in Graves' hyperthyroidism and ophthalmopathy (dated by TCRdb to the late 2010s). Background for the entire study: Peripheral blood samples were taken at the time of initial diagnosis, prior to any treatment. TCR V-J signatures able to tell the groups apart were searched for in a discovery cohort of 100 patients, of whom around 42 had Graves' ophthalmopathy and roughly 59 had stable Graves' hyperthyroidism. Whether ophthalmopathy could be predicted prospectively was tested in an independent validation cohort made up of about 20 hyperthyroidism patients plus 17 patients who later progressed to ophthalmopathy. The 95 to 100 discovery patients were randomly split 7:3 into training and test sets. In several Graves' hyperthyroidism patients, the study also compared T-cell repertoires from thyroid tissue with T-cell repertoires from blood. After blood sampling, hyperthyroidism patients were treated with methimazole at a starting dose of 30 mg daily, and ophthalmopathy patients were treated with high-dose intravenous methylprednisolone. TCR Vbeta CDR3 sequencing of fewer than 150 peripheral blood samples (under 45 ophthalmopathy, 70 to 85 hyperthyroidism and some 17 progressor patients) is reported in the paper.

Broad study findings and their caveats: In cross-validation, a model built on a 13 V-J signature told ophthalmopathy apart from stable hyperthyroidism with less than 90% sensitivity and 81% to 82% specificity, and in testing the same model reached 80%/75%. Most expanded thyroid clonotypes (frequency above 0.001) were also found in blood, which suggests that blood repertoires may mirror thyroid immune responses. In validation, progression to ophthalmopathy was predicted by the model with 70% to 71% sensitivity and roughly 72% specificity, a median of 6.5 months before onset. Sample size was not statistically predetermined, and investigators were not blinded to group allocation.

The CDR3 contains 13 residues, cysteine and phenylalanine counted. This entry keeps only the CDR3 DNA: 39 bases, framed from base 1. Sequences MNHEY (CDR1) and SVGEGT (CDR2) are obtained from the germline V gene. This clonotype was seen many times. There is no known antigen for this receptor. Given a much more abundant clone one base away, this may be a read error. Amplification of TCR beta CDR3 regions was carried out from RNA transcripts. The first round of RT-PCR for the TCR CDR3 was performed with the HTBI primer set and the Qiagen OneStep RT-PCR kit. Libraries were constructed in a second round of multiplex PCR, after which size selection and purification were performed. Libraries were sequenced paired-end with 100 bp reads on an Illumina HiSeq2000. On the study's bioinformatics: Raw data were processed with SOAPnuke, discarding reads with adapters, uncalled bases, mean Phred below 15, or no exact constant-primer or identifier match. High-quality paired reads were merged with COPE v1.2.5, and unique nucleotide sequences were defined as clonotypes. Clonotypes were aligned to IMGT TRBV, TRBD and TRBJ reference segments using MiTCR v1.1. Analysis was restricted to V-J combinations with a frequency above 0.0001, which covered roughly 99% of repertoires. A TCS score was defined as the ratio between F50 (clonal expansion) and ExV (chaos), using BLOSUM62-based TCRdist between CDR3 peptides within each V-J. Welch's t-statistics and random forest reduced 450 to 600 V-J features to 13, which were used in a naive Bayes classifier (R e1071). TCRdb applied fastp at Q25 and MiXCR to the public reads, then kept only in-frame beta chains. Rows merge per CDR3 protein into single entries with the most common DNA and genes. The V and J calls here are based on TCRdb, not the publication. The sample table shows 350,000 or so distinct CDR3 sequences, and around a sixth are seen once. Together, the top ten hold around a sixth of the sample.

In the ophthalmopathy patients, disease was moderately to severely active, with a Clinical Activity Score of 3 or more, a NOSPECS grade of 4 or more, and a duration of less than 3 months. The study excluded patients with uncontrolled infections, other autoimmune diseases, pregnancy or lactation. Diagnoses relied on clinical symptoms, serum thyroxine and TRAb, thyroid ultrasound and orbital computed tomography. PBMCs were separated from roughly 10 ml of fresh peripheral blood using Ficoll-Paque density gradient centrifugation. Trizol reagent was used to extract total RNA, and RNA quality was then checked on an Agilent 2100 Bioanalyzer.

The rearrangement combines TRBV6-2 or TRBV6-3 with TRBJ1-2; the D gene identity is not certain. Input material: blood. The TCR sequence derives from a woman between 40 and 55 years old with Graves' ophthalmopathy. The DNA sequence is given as TGTGCCAACAGTTACAAGGGTGATCATGGCTACACCTTC. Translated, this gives CANSYKGDHGYTF.